This T cell receptor beta chain was obtained from a study of blood T cell repertoires in COVID-19. Study context: Material from acute and convalescent COVID-19 was sourced from the United States, Italy and Spain. Nucleic acid was either cDNA or gDNA, and it came from T cells, B-cell-depleted T cells, or PBMCs.

This CDR3 is built from 15 residues. The germline CDR1 and CDR2 sequences are SGHTA and FQGNSA. Trimming took 1 base from V and 7 from J; bases not matched to a gene: 8. Clones were sequenced by immunoSEQ multiplex PCR, and TCRdb holds only the in-frame ones, with some missing. The sample holds about 180,000 clones, approximately 83% seen once. The chain combines TRBV7-2 with TRBJ2-7; 9 bases are shared with TRBD2. The specimen sequenced was peripheral blood. The source of this sequence is a man in his 60s with acute or convalescent COVID-19. This CDR3 is CASSLGIAGVGEQYF. The CDR3 nucleotides are TGTGCCAGCAGCTTAGGTATAGCGGGAGTCGGAGAGCAGTACTTC.